This T cell receptor beta chain is from a study of spatial heterogeneity in lung cancer. Overall study: Mean representation of each unique TCR and UMI combination in the raw reads exceeded 8.5 occurrences.

TCR cDNA molecules were tagged individually, and each one carried a unique molecular identifier. TCRdb re-derived calls from the 5' RACE reads in MiXCR, one entry per CDR3 protein. The data show 40,000 to 55,000 distinct CDR3 sequences, approximately 14% seen once. Time point defined: sample taken at primary tumor resection. TCRs were sequenced from unsorted whole RNA of tumor, nontumor lung or PBMC. This clonotype was counted many times. Antigen unknown. With 3 bases removed from V and 1 base from J, the gap between germline ends came to 10 bases. Germline CDR1 and CDR2: LGHNA and YNFKEQ. CDR3 size: 15 residues. Notes on the study in general: Expanded tumor TCRs that were ubiquitous appeared in blood more at resection than follow-up.

The source was PBMCs, collected at surgery. The receptor was isolated from a male donor with early-stage non-small cell lung cancer. The chain links TRBV4-2 to TRBJ1-5; a weak D match, TRBD1 (5 bases). CDR3 in DNA: TGTGCCAGCAGCCACAACCGGGACAGCAATCAGCCCCAGCATTTT. It specifies CASSHNRDSNQPQHF.